The 13 T cell receptor beta chains presented below share a single source sample, sequenced in a study of CD8+ T cells in alopecia areata. The treatment is: oral pan-JAK inhibitor, 5-10 mg twice daily. cDNA prepared by RNA extraction and subsequent reverse transcription served as the template for sequencing. Here immunoSEQ multiplex PCR was the method, and the copy in TCRdb shows in-frame clones only, minus some. This sample yields 60,000 to 85,000 clones, of which around 29% are seen a single time; approximately 15% belongs to the top ten. The specimen comprised CD8+ T cells sorted from blood, sampled at week 4, from a patient treated with tofacitinib. Receptors were obtained from a human donor with alopecia areata.

The rearrangement uses TRBV11-2 and TRBJ2-1; 7 nucleotides agree with TRBD1. Unmatched junction bases numbered 6, after V lost 1 base and J lost 3 bases. The CDR3 has 16 residues. CDR1 and CDR2 from the germline V gene are SGHAT and FQNNGV. The CDR3 is CASSLGPGGYYNEQFF. The CDR3 DNA sequence: TGTGCCAGCAGCTTAGGCCCAGGGGGATACTACAATGAGCAGTTCTTC.

There are a few counts of this clone. The chain carries TRBV15 and TRBJ2-3, with a weak D call TRBD1 (5 bases). Per the germline V gene, CDR1 is LNHNV and CDR2 is YYDKDF (reference sequence). Trimming stripped 4 bases from V and 2 bases from J, with 10 bases between. This CDR3 region has 14 residues. In DNA, the CDR3 is TGTGCCACCAGCACCAGGGTTTCCACAGATACGCAGTATTTT. This sequence encodes CATSTRVSTDTQYF.

The V gene is TRBV9, the J gene TRBJ2-5, with D hard to call. The CDR3 is 11 amino acids. The germline gives CDR1 SGDLS, CDR2 YYNGEE. V was clipped by 2 bases and J by 5 bases, with 4 bases between them. The CDR3 region is CASSVSETQYF. Written as DNA, the CDR3 is TGTGCCAGCAGCGTTTCGGAGACCCAGTACTTC.

The J gene is TRBJ2-3, the V gene TRBV10-3; D not resolved. In germline, CDR1 is ENHRY, CDR2 SYGVKD. V was pared by 10 bases and J by 4 bases, with 15 bases between. The CDR3 has 13 residues. CDR3 region: CATLLAPSDTQYF. DNA for the CDR3: TGTGCCACCCTGTTAGCCCCCTCAGATACGCAGTATTTT.

This clone was seen a handful of times. The chain recombines TRBV7-2 with TRBJ2-3, with a possible D match to TRBD1 (6 bases). Trimming shortened V by 5 bases and J by 5 bases, and 8 bases separated the two germline ends. Germline V gene data show CDR1 as SGHTA and CDR2 as FQGNSA. The CDR3 extends over 12 amino acids. The CDR3 DNA reads as TGTGCCAGCAGCCAAGGGGGAGATACGCAGTATTTT. The encoded protein is CASSQGGDTQYF.

There are a few counts of this clone. This chain uses TRBV10-3 with TRBJ2-7; 7 positions match TRBD1. V dropped 0 bases and J dropped 0; count of bases not matched to a gene: 2. CDR1 is ENHRY and CDR2 is SYGVKD in the germline V gene. The CDR3 covers 15 residues. Written as DNA, the CDR3 is TGTGCCATCAGTGAGTCGGGACAGCTCTCCTACGAGCAGTACTTC. This codes for CAISESGQLSYEQYF.

The gene calls are TRBV15 and TRBJ1-2; possible D gene TRBD1, 6 bases. V shed 0 bases and J shed 4 bases, with 21 bases lying between them. The germline gives CDR1 LNHNV, CDR2 YYDKDF (reference sequence). This CDR3 comprises 18 residues. CDR3 loop: CATSRDPAARGESYGYTF. The CDR3 DNA sequence: TGTGCCACCAGCAGAGATCCTGCGGCCAGGGGTGAGAGCTATGGCTACACCTTC.

The chain recombines TRBV7-6 with TRBJ2-7; D remains unclear. Germline V CDR1 and CDR2: SGHVS, FNYEAQ. The germline V and J ends were trimmed by 2 bases and 7 bases, with 9 bases remaining between them. The CDR3 sequence is 12 residues long. The CDR3 region has the DNA TGTGCCAGCAGCTTAAATTCTGGAGAGCAGTACTTC. It yields the protein CASSLNSGEQYF.

This clone has only a few counts. J is TRBJ1-2 and V is TRBV29-1, with a weak D call TRBD1 (6 bases). V lost 5 bases and J lost 0, with 16 bases in between. This CDR3 spans 15 amino acids. CDR1 and CDR2 (germline): SQVTM, ANQGSEA. This CDR3 reads CSVFSTGRTNYGYTF. The CDR3, as DNA: TGCAGCGTTTTCAGTACAGGGCGCACTAACTATGGCTACACCTTC. The variable domain in full, with the rest retrieved from reference TRBV29-1 and TRBJ1-2, is SAVISQKPSRDICQRGTSLTIQCQVDSQVTMMFWYRQQPGQSLTLIATANQGSEATYESGFVIDKFPISRPNLTFSTLTVSNMSPEDSSIYLCSVFSTGRTNYGYTFGSGTRLTVV.

This clone was picked up a small number of times. V gene TRBV7-2 combines with J gene TRBJ2-6; 7 bases match TRBD1. The CDR3 totals 16 residues. Per the germline V gene, CDR1 is SGHTA and CDR2 is FQGNSA. Trimming at V came to 5 bases and at J to 4 bases, leaving 8 bases not matched to a gene. This CDR3 is CASSPRTGSGANVLTF. The CDR3 region has the DNA TGTGCCAGCAGCCCTAGGACAGGTTCCGGGGCCAACGTCCTGACTTTC.

This clone was counted between two and nine times. CDR3 nucleotide sequence: TGCAGCGCCGCCTGGGACAGGGAAATAGCGATCTACAATGAGCAGTTCTTC. This gives the protein CSAAWDREIAIYNEQFF. The rearrangement links TRBV29-1 to TRBJ2-1; 9 bases agree with TRBD1. J was trimmed by 3 bases and V by 7 bases; bases with no gene match: 16. CDR3 length: 17 residues. CDR1 is SQVTM and CDR2 is ANQGSEA in the germline V gene.

The chain has TRBV11-2 and TRBJ2-5; no firm D call. The germline V gene has CDR1 SGHAT and CDR2 FQNNGV. V lost 1 base and J lost 5, with 17 bases in between. This CDR3 region has 16 residues. The CDR3, as DNA: TGTGCCAGCAGCTTAGTATGGTACAGCCCGGACGAGACCCAGTACTTC. This encodes CASSLVWYSPDETQYF.

This chain uses TRBV30 with TRBJ2-7; possible D gene TRBD2, 5 bases. This CDR3 is 17 amino acids long. V shed 5 bases and J shed 4 bases, with 27 bases lying between them. Germline V gene sequence: CDR1 GTSNPN, CDR2 SVGIG (reference sequence). CDR3 DNA sequence: TGTGCCTGGGGAAACGTTGGACTGGCCCCGAGAGGGTACGAGCAGTACTTC. Its protein product is CAWGNVGLAPRGYEQYF.